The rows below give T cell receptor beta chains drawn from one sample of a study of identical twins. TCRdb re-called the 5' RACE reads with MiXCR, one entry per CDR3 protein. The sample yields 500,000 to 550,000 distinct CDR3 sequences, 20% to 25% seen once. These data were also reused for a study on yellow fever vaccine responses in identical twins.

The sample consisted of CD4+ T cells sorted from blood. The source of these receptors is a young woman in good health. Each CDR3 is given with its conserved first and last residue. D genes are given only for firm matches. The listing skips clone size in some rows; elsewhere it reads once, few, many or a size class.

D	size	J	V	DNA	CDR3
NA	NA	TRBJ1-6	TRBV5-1	TGCGCCAGCAGCTCGGACGCGGGGAAGTCACCCCTCCACTTT	CASSSDAGKSPLHF
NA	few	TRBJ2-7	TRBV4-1	TGCGCCAGCAGCCAAGCCCCCGGCCAGATCTACTACGAGCAGTACTTC	CASSQAPGQIYYEQYF
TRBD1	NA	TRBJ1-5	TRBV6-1	TGTGCCAGCAGTGAAGCGGGGTGGACAGGCGAGAATTGTTTT	CASSEAGWTGENCF
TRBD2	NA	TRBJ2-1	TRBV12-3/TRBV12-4	TGTGCCAGCATTCTAGAGGAGCGGGAGGGCCTCGAGCAGCTCTTC	CASILEEREGLEQLF
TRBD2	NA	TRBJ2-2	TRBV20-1	TGCAGTGCGAGAAAAGGAGCGGGAGCGAACACCGGGGAGCTGTTTTTT	CSARKGAGANTGELFF
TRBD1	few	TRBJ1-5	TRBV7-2	TGTGCCAGCAGCCTACAGGGGGCTCAGCCCCAGCATTTT	CASSLQGAQPQHF
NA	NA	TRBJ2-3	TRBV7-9	TGTGCCAGCAGCGTACAGGCGGGTGTAGATACGCAGTATTTT	CASSVQAGVDTQYF
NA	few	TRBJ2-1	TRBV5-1	TGCGCCAGCAGCGTAGAGGTTGGCTCCTACAATGAGCAGTTCTTC	CASSVEVGSYNEQFF
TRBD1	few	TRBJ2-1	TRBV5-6	TGTGCCAGCAGCTTGGACCCCGGGACAGGGACTGAGCAGTTCTTC	CASSLDPGTGTEQFF
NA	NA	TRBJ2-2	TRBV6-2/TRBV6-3	TGTGCCAGCAGTTACGTCGGGTCCGGGGAGCTGTTTTTT	CASSYVGSGELFF
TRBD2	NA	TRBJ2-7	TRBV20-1	TGCAGTTTCCTGGGGGAGACTAGCGGGAGCTCCTACGAGCAGTACTTC	CSFLGETSGSSYEQYF
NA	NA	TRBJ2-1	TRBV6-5	TGTGCCAGCACAACTCGAGCGAGCTCCTACAATGAGCAGTTCTTC	CASTTRASSYNEQFF
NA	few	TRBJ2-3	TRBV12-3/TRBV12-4	TGTGCCAGCACCCCTACGGGAGTTCCCACAGATACGCAGTATTTT	CASTPTGVPTDTQYF
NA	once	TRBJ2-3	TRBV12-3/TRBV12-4	TGTGCCAGCAGTTCTACCAAGCCAAGCACAGATACGCAGTATTTT	CASSSTKPSTDTQYF
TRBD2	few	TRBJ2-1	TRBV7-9	TGTGCCAGCAGCACAGACCTAGCGGGAGGGCTGGATGAGCAGTTCTTC	CASSTDLAGGLDEQFF
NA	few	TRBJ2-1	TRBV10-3	TGTGCCTCCCAAGACCTCAATGAGCAGTTCTTC	CASQDLNEQFF
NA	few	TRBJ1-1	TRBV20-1	TGCAGTGCCCCCGGCCCAGGAACTGAAGCTTTCTTT	CSAPGPGTEAFF
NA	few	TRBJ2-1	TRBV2	TGTGCCAGCAGTGAAAGGGTTTCGGGGGGCGCACATGAGCAGTTCTTC	CASSERVSGGAHEQFF
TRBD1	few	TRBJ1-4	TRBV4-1	TGCGCCAGCAGCCGGCTCAGACAGGGCGAAAAACTGTTTTTT	CASSRLRQGEKLFF
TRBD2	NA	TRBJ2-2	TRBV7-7	TGTGCCAGCAGCCCTGGGACTAGCGGGGCTACCGGGGAGCTGTTTTTT	CASSPGTSGATGELFF
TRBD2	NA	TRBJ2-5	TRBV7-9	TGTGCCAGCAGCTTAGGGACTAGCGGGGTGGAGACCCAGTACTTC	CASSLGTSGVETQYF
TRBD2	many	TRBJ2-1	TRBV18	TGTGCCAGCTCGCTAAGGACTAGCGGGGGCAATGAGCAGTTCTTC	CASSLRTSGGNEQFF
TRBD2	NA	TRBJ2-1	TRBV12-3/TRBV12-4	TGTGCCAGCAGAGGACTAGCGGGAACCTACAATGAGCAGTTCTTC	CASRGLAGTYNEQFF
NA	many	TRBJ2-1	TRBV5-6	TGTGCCAGCAGCCCGCGGGGCGGTGAGCAGTTCTTC	CASSPRGGEQFF
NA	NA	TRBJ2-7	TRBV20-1	TGCAGTTTCGGGAGAGGTAGAGACGAGCAGTACTTC	CSFGRGRDEQYF
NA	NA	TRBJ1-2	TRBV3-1	TGTGCCAGCAGCCAAGAAGGGACTGGAGGCTACACCTTC	CASSQEGTGGYTF
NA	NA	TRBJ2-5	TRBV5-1	TGCGCCAGTTACCCGCGGCGGGTAATCCTGCAAGAGACCCAGTACTTC	CASYPRRVILQETQYF
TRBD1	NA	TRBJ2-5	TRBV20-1	TGCAGTACAGGGGAAGAGACCCAGTACTTC	CSTGEETQYF
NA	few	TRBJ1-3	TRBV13	TGTGCCAGCAGTTCAAACTCTGGAAACACCATATATTTT	CASSSNSGNTIYF
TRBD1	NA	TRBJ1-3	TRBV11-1	TGTGCCAGCAGCACCCCCGATTTCGCCGCGACAGGGGGGGGAAACACCATATATTTT	CASSTPDFAATGGGNTIYF
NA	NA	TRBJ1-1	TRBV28	TGTGCCAGCAGTTTAATCCAGGGCAACACTGAAGCTTTCTTT	CASSLIQGNTEAFF
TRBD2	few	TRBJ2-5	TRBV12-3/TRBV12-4	TGTGCCAGCAGTTATAAGACTAGCGGGTATCAAGAGACCCAGTACTTC	CASSYKTSGYQETQYF
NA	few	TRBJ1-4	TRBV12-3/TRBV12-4	TGTGCCAGCAGACCTGACGGGCCAACGTATGAAAAACTGTTTTTT	CASRPDGPTYEKLFF
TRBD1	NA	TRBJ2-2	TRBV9	TGTGCCAGCAGCGTAACCGGGACAGTTCGCACCGGGGAGCTGTTTTTT	CASSVTGTVRTGELFF
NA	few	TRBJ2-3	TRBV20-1	TGCAGTGCTCGATCGGCCACGGCGAGGGCAGATACGCAGTATTTT	CSARSATARADTQYF
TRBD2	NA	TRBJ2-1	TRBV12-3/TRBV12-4	TGTGCCAGCAGTTCCGGATCGAGTCAGCGGGAGGGCCAGCGGGAGCAGTTCTTC	CASSSGSSQREGQREQFF
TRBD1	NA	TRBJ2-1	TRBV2	TGTGCCAGCAGGACGGGACAGGGGTTTTACAATGAGCAGTTCTTC	CASRTGQGFYNEQFF